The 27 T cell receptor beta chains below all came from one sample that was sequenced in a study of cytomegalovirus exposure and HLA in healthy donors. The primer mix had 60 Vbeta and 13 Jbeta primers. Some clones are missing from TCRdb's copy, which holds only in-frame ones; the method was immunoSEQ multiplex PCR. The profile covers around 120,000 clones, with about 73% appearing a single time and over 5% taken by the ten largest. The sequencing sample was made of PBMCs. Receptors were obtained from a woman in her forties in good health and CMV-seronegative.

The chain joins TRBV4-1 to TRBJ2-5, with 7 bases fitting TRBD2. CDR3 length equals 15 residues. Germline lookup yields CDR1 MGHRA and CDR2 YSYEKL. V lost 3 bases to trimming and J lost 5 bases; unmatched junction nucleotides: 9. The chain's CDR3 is CASSHPRGERETQYF. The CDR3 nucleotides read TGCGCCAGCAGCCATCCCCGGGGGGAAAGGGAGACCCAGTACTTC.

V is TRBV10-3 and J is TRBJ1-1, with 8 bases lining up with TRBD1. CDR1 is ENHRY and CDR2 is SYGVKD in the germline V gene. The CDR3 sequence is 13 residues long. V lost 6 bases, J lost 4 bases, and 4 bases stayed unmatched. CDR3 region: CAISQGAGTEAFF. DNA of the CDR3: TGTGCCATCAGCCAGGGGGCTGGCACTGAAGCTTTCTTT.

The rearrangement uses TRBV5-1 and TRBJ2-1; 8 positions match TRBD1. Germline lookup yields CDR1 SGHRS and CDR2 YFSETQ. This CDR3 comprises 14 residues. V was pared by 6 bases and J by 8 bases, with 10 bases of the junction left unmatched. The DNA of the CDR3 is TGCGCCAGCAAAATAACCGGGACAGGTGATGAGCAGTTCTTC. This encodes CASKITGTGDEQFF.

The CDR3 protein is CASRLTVGTDTQYF. Written as DNA, the CDR3 is TGTGCCAGCAGATTGACAGTTGGCACAGATACGCAGTATTTT. V gene TRBV6-1 combines with J gene TRBJ2-3; a possible D gene is TRBD1 (5 bases). The CDR3 sequence is 14 residues long. Trimming cost V 6 bases and J 1 base, with 11 bases left between them. CDR1 is MNHNS, CDR2 SASEGT, per germline.

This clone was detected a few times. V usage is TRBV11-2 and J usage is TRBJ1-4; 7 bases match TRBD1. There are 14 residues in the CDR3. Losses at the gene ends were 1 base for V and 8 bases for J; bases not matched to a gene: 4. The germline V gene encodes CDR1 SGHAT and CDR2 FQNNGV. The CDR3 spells CASSLGQGGEKLFF. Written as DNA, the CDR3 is TGTGCCAGCAGCTTAGGACAGGGCGGCGAAAAACTGTTTTTT.

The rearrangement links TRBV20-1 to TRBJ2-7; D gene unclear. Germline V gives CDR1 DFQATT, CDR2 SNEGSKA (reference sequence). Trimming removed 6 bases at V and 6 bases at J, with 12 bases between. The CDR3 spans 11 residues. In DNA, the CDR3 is TGCAGTGCCGCCCCACACCTCGAGCAGTACTTC. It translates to CSAAPHLEQYF.

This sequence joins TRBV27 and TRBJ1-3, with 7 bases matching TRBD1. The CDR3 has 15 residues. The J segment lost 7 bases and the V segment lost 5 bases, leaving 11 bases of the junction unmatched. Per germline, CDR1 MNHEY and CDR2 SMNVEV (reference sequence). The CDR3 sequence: CASSEVTGSANTIYF. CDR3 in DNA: TGTGCCAGCAGTGAAGTGACAGGGTCGGCCAACACCATATATTTT.

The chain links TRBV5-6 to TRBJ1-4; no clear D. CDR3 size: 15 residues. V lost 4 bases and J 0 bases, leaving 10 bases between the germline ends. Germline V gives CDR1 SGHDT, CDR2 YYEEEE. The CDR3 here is CASSTDFSTNEKLFF. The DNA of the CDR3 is TGTGCCAGCAGCACCGACTTTTCAACTAATGAAAAACTGTTTTTT.

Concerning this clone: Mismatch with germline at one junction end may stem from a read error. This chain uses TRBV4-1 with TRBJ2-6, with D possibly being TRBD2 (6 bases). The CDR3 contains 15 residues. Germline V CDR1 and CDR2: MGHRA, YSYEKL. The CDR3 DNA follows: TGCGCCAGCAGTTCGCCGGGGGTTGGGGCCAACGGCCTGACTTTC. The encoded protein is CASSSPGVGANGLTF.

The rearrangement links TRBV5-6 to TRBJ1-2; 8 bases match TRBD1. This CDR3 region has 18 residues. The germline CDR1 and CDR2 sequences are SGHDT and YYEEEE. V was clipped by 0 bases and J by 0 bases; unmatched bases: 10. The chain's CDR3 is CASSLEAGTGFTNYGYTF. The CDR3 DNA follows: TGTGCCAGCAGCTTGGAGGCCGGGACAGGCTTTACTAACTATGGCTACACCTTC.

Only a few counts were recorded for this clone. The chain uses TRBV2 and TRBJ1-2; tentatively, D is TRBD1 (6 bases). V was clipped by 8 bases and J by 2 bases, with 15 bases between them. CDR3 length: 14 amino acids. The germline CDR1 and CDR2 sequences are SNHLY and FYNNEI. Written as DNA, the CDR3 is TGTGCCAGCGGTCCCTCTAGGGGGAACTATGGCTACACCTTC. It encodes CASGPSRGNYGYTF.

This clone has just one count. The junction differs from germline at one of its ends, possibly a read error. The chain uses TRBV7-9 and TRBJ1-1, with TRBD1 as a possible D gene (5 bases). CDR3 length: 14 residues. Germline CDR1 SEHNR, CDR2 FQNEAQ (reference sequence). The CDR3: CSSSRGGVVTEAFF. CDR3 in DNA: TGTTCCAGCAGCCGGGGGGGAGTCGTCACTGAAGCTTTCTTT.

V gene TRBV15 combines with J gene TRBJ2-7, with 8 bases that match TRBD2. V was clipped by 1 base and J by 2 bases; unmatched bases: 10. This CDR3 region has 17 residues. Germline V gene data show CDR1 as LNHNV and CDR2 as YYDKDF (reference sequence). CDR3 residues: CATSRGGLAGITYEQYF. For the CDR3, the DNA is TGTGCCACCAGCAGAGGGGGCCTAGCGGGTATCACCTACGAGCAGTACTTC.

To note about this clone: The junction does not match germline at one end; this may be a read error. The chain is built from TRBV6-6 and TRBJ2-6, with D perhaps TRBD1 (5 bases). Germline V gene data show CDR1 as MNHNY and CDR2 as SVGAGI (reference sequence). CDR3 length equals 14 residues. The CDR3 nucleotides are TGTGCCAGCAGTTATGGGGCTGGGGCCAACGGCCTGACTTTC. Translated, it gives CASSYGAGANGLTF.

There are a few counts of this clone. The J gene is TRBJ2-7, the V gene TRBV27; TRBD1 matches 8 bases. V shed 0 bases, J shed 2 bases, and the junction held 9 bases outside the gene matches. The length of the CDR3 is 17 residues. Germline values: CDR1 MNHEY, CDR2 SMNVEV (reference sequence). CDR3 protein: CASSLSMGDRGTYEQYF. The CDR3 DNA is TGTGCCAGCAGTTTATCGATGGGAGACAGGGGCACCTACGAGCAGTACTTC.

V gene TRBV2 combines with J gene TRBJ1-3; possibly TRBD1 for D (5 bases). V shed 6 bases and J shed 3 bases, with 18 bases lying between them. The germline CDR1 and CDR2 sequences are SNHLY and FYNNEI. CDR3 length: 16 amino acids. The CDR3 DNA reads TGTGCCAGCAGGGGGCGCGGCGGGGTATTTGGAAACACCATATATTTT. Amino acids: CASRGRGGVFGNTIYF.

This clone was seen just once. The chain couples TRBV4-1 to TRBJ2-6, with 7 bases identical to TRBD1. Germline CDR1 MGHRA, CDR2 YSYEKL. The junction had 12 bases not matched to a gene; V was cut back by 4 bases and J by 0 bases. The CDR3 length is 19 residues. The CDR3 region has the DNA TGCGCCAGCAGCCCCCGCGGACAGGCTTTCGACTCTGGGGCCAACGTCCTGACTTTC. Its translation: CASSPRGQAFDSGANVLTF.

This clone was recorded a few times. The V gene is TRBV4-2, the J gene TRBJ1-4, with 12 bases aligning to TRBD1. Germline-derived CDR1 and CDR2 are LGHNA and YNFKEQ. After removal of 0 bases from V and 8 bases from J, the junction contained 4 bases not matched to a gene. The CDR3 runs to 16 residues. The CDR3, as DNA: TGTGCCAGCAGCCAAGATACCGGGACAGGGGGCGAAAAACTGTTTTTT. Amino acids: CASSQDTGTGGEKLFF.

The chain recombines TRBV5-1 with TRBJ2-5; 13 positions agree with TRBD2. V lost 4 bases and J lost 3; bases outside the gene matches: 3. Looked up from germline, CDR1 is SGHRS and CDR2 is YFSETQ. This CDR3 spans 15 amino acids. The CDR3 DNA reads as TGCGCCAGCAGCACAGGGACTAGCGGGAAAGAGACCCAGTACTTC. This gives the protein CASSTGTSGKETQYF.

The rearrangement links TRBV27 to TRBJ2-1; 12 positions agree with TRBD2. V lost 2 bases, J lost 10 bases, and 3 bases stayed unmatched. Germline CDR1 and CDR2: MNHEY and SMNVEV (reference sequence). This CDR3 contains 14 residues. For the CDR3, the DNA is TGTGCCAGCAGTTTAAGACTAGCGGGAGACGAGCAGTTCTTC. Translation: CASSLRLAGDEQFF.

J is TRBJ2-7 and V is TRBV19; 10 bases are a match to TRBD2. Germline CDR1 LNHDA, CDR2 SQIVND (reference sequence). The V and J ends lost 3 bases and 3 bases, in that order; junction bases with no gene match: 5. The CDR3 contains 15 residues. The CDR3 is CASSIASGSVYEQYF. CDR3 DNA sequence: TGTGCCAGTAGTATCGCTAGCGGGAGCGTCTACGAGCAGTACTTC.

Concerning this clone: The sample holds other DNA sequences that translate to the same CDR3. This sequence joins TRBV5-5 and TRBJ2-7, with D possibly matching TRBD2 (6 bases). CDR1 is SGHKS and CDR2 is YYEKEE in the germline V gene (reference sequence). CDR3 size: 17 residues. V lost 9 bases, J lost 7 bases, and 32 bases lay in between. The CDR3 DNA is TGTGCCACCGAATTTGCCCCCCTACCTGGTGGAGGGCGGGAGCAGTACTTC. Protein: CATEFAPLPGGGREQYF.

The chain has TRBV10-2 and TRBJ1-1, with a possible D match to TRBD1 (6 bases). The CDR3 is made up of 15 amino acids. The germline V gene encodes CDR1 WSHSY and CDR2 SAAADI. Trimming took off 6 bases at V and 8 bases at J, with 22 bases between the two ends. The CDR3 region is CASRALGGPQGEAFF. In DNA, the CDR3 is TGCGCCAGCAGAGCCTTGGGGGGGCCGCAAGGGGAAGCTTTCTTT.

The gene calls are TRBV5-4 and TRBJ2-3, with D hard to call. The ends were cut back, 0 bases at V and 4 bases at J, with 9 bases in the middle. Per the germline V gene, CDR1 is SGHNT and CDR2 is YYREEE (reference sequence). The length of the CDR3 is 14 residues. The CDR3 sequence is CASSLGQRPDTQYF. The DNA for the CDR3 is TGTGCCAGCAGCTTGGGGCAGCGCCCAGATACGCAGTATTTT.

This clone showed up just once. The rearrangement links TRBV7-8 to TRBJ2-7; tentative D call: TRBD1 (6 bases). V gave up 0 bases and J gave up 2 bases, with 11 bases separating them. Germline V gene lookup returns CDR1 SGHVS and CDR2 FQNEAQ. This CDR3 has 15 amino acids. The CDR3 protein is CASSLAGGSPYEQYF. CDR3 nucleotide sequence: TGTGCCAGCAGCTTAGCAGGGGGAAGCCCCTACGAGCAGTACTTC.

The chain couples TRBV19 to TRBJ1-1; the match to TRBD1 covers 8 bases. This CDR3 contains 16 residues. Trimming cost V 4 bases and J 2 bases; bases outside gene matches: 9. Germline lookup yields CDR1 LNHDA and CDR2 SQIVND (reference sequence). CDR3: CASSRPWTGTNTEAFF. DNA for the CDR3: TGTGCCAGTAGTAGACCGTGGACAGGGACTAACACTGAAGCTTTCTTT.

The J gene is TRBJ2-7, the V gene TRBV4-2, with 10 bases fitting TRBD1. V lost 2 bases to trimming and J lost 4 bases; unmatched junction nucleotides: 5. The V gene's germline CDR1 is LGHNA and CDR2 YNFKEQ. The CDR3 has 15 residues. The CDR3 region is CASSQRTGGGYEQYF. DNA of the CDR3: TGTGCCAGCAGCCAAAGGACAGGGGGAGGGTACGAGCAGTACTTC.